These 8 T cell receptor beta chains came from one sample sequenced in a study of blood T cell repertoires in COVID-19. Measured with immunoSEQ multiplex PCR; TCRdb has only the in-frame clones, and not every one. Of roughly 40,000 clones detected, roughly 80% appear once; the ten largest clones hold about 29%. Material for sequencing was peripheral blood. The receptors were gathered from an elderly man with active or convalescent COVID-19.

This clone came up once. CDR3 coding DNA: TGTGCCAGTAGTACCGATCACAGGGGAAATTCACCCCTCCACTTT. Its translation: CASSTDHRGNSPLHF. The chain couples TRBV19 to TRBJ1-6, with 7 bases lining up with TRBD1. The CDR3 length is 15 residues. CDR1 LNHDA and CDR2 SQIVND come from the germline V gene (reference sequence). J gave up 7 bases and V 4 bases, and 7 bases lay outside the gene matches.

The chain is built from TRBV7-2 and TRBJ2-5, with 11 nucleotides matching TRBD2. Germline V gives CDR1 SGHTA, CDR2 FQGNSA. This CDR3 is built from 14 residues. The J segment lost 5 bases and the V segment lost 6 bases, leaving 5 bases of the junction unmatched. CDR3 sequence (DNA): TGTGCCAGCAGACCAACTAGCGGGAGTGAGACCCAGTACTTC. Protein product: CASRPTSGSETQYF.

The J gene is TRBJ1-5, the V gene TRBV7-9, with a tentative D call TRBD1 (5 bases). Per germline, CDR1 SEHNR and CDR2 FQNEAQ (reference sequence). Deletions cut 1 base from V and 7 bases from J, with 11 bases between. The CDR3 is made up of 14 amino acids. DNA for the CDR3: TGTGCCAGCAGCTTAGAACAGGATGGCCAGCCCCAGCATTTT. Its protein product is CASSLEQDGQPQHF.

The V call is TRBV5-6, the J call TRBJ2-3; 7 bases fit TRBD1. The germline V gene encodes CDR1 SGHDT and CDR2 YYEEEE. Trimming removed 1 base from V and 3 bases from J; junction bases left unmatched: 5. This CDR3 is 15 amino acids long. CDR3 loop: CASSLFTGVTDTQYF. In nucleotides, the CDR3 is TGTGCCAGCAGCTTGTTCACAGGGGTAACAGATACGCAGTATTTT.

The chain combines TRBV18 with TRBJ2-2; TRBD1 matches at 7 bases. Germline CDR1 reads KGHSH; CDR2 reads LQKENI. CDR3 size: 17 residues. After removal of 3 bases from V and 8 bases from J, the junction contained 15 bases not matched to a gene. CDR3 nucleotide sequence: TGTGCCAGCTCACCCGAGACAGGGAAGAATCCAAATGGGGAGCTGTTTTTT. Translated: CASSPETGKNPNGELFF.

J is TRBJ1-5 and V is TRBV19; tentatively, D is TRBD1 (5 bases). The germline V and J ends were trimmed by 3 bases and 2 bases, with 5 bases remaining between them. The CDR3 consists of 13 residues. Germline loops: CDR1 LNHDA, CDR2 SQIVND (reference sequence). CDR3 protein: CASSMTGNQPQHF. CDR3 nucleotide sequence: TGTGCCAGTAGTATGACAGGCAATCAGCCCCAGCATTTT.

CDR3 sequence (DNA): TGTGCCAGCAGCCAAATAAACAGGTGGACGAAAGGTGAAAAACTGTTTTTT. Translating gives CASSQINRWTKGEKLFF. This chain links TRBV14 with TRBJ1-4; D perhaps matches TRBD1 (5 bases). V was cut by 2 bases and J by 7 bases, with 20 bases left in between. Looked up from germline, CDR1 is SGHDN and CDR2 is FVKESK. The CDR3 covers 17 residues. Combining the CDR3 with reference TRBV14 and TRBJ1-4 gives the whole variable domain EAGVTQFPSHSVIEKGQTVTLRCDPISGHDNLYWYRRVMGKEIKFLLHFVKESKQDESGMPNNRFLAERTGGTYSTLKVQPAELEDSGVYFCASSQINRWTKGEKLFFGSGTQLSVL.

V and J are TRBV7-9 and TRBJ2-7; 7 nucleotides line up with TRBD1. Germline values: CDR1 SEHNR, CDR2 FQNEAQ (reference sequence). The CDR3 spans 14 residues. V was pared by 1 base and J by 1 base, with 1 base of the junction left unmatched. The CDR3 sequence: CASSLVQGSYEQYF. The CDR3 nucleotides are TGTGCCAGCAGCTTAGTACAGGGGTCCTACGAGCAGTACTTC.